A selection of T cell receptor beta chains follows, all from one sample in a study of blood T cell repertoires in COVID-19. The repertoire was sequenced with immunoSEQ multiplex PCR; TCRdb's copy has only in-frame clones and lacks some. The table has about 170,000 clones, about 89% seen once. Sample: peripheral blood. These TCRs come from a man in his 70s with acute or convalescent COVID-19. Each CDR3 is given with its conserved first and last residue. A D gene is named only where the DNA matches it firmly. Clone size is stated in some rows and not others, as once, few, many or a class when expanded.

j_call d_call v_call clone_size cdr3_aa cdr3_nt
TRBJ2-1 TRBD2 TRBV7-3 . CASSLTGLAGGQFF TGTGCCAGCAGCTTAACCGGCCTAGCGGGAGGGCAGTTCTTC
TRBJ2-1 TRBD1 TRBV7-2 . CASTGVAANNEQFF TGTGCCAGTACAGGGGTTGCCGCCAACAATGAGCAGTTCTTC
TRBJ1-1 TRBD1 TRBV5-4 . CASSPRDNLQGAYTEAFF TGTGCCAGCAGCCCGCGGGATAACCTACAGGGGGCTTACACTGAAGCTTTCTTT
TRBJ1-3 . TRBV29-1 . CSLVSSGNTIYF TGCTCCCTAGTCAGCTCTGGAAACACCATATATTTT
TRBJ2-7 TRBD1 TRBV5-1 . CASSSGQSPYEQYF TGCGCCAGCAGCTCGGGACAGTCCCCCTACGAGCAGTACTTC
TRBJ2-3 TRBD1 TRBV12-3/TRBV12-4 once CASSSRQGHTQYF TGTGCCAGCAGTTCCAGACAGGGGCATACGCAGTATTTT
TRBJ1-3 . TRBV24-1 few CATRPLGNTIYF TGTGCCACGCGGCCTCTGGGAAACACCATATATTTT
TRBJ2-2 . TRBV2 . CASSAQPQGSTGELFF TGTGCCAGCAGTGCCCAACCCCAGGGGTCCACCGGGGAGCTGTTTTTT
TRBJ1-4 . TRBV12-3/TRBV12-4 . CASFPFPGEKLFF TGTGCCAGCTTCCCTTTCCCGGGGGAAAAACTGTTTTTT
TRBJ2-1 TRBD2 TRBV10-3 . CAISEAGTRLRNEQFF TGTGCCATCAGTGAGGCCGGGACTAGGCTACGCAATGAGCAGTTCTTC
TRBJ2-1 TRBD2 TRBV28 . CASSSFSGGANEQFF TGTGCCAGCAGTTCCTTTAGCGGGGGGGCGAATGAGCAGTTCTTC
TRBJ1-4 . TRBV7-2 . CASSRQTDFNEKLFF TGTGCCAGCAGCCGCCAGACAGACTTTAATGAAAAACTGTTTTTT
TRBJ1-6 . TRBV6-5 . CASTNRGDNSPLHF TGTGCCAGCACTAATAGGGGCGATAATTCACCCCTCCACTTT